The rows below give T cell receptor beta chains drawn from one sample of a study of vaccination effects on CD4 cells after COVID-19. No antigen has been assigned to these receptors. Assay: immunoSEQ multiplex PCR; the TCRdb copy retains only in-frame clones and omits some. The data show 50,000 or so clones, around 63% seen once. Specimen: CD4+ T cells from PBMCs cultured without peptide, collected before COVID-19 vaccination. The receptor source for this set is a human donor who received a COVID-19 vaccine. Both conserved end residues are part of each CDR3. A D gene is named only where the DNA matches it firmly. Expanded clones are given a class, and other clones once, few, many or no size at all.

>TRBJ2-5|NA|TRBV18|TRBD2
CASSPSWGLAAQETQYF
TGTGCCAGCTCACCATCGTGGGGACTAGCGGCCCAAGAGACCCAGTACTTC
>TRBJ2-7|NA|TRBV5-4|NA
CASSLGTLSHEQYF
TGTGCCAGCAGCTTGGGGACGTTAAGCCACGAGCAGTACTTC
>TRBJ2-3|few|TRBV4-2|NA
CASSPDRGAQFADTQYF
TGTGCCAGCAGCCCGGATCGGGGGGCACAATTTGCAGATACGCAGTATTTT
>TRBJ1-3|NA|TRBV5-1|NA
CASSLRGLKDPSGNTIYF
TGCGCCAGCAGCTTGCGGGGGCTTAAAGACCCCTCTGGAAACACCATATATTTT
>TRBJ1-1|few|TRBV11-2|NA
CASSSSLGGTTEAFF
TGTGCCAGCAGCTCCTCTTTAGGGGGGACCACTGAAGCTTTCTTT
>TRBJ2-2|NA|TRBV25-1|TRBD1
CASNRAGGTGELFF
TGTGCCAGCAATAGGGCAGGGGGCACCGGGGAGCTGTTTTTT
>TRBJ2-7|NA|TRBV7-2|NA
CASSPRPGREQYF
TGTGCCAGCAGCCCTAGACCCGGCCGGGAGCAGTACTTC
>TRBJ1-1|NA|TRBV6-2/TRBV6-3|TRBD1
CASSYSKQGAEAFF
TGTGCCAGCAGTTACTCGAAACAGGGGGCTGAAGCTTTCTTT
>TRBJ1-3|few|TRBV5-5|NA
CASSLVWGSGNTIYF
TGTGCCAGCAGCTTAGTGTGGGGATCTGGAAACACCATATATTTT
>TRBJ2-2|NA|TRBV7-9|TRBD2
CASSPQMTSGRANTGELFF
TGTGCCAGCAGCCCACAAATGACTAGCGGGAGGGCGAACACCGGGGAGCTGTTTTTT
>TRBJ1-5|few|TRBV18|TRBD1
CASSPGQGNSQPQHF
TGTGCCAGCTCCCCCGGACAGGGAAATAGTCAGCCCCAGCATTTT
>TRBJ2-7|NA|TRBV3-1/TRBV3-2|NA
CASSQLANPEQYF
TGTGCCAGCAGCCAACTAGCGAATCCCGAGCAGTACTTC
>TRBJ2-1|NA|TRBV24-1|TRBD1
CATSDLGGTGRYNEQFF
TGTGCCACCAGTGATTTGGGGGGGACAGGGCGATACAATGAGCAGTTCTTC
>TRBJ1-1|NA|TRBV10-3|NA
CAISDKGIRRLRAFF
TGTGCCATCAGTGACAAGGGGATTAGGCGTCTGAGAGCTTTCTTT
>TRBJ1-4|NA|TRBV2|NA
CASSEGRTVEKLFF
TGTGCCAGCAGTGAGGGGAGAACGGTGGAAAAACTGTTTTTT
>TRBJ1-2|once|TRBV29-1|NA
CSVEKAGSRYGYTF
TGCAGCGTTGAGAAGGCAGGTTCGAGGTATGGCTACACCTTC
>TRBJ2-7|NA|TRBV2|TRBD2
CASSSGLVTHEQYF
TGTGCCAGCAGTTCGGGACTAGTAACCCACGAGCAGTACTTC
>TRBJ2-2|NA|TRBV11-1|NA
CASSSWRGSNTGELFF
TGTGCCAGCAGCTCTTGGCGGGGCTCGAACACCGGGGAGCTGTTTTTT
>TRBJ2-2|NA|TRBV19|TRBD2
CASSIHSGSSTGELFF
TGTGCCAGTAGTATTCACAGCGGGAGTAGCACCGGGGAGCTGTTTTTT
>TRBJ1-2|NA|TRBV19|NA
CASSIPGYGYTF
TGTGCCAGTAGTATCCCGGGCTATGGCTACACCTTC
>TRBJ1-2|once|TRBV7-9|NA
CASSLDLLENGYTF
TGTGCCAGCAGTCTCGACCTACTCGAGAATGGCTACACCTTC
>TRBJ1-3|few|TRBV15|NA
CATSSSGTQAGNTIYF
TGTGCCACCAGCAGTTCCGGGACCCAGGCAGGAAACACCATATATTTT
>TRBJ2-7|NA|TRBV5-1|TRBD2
CASSKGLAPLEEQYF
TGCGCCAGCAGCAAGGGACTAGCACCCCTTGAAGAGCAGTACTTC
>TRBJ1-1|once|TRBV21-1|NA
CASSKLPNTEAFF
TGTGCCAGCAGCAAACTCCCGAACACTGAAGCTTTCTTT
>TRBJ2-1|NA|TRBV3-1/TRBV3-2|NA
CASSQAFDNEQFF
TGTGCCAGCAGCCAAGCCTTCGACAATGAGCAGTTCTTC
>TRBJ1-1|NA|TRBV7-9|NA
CASSLQQGLNTEAFF
TGTGCCAGCAGCCTCCAACAGGGTTTGAACACTGAAGCTTTCTTT
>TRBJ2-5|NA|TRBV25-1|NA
CASSDPWGGETQYF
TGTGCCAGCAGTGATCCCTGGGGAGGAGAGACCCAGTACTTC
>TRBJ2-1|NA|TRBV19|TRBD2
CASRNRGLAQQFF
TGTGCCAGTAGGAACCGGGGACTAGCGCAGCAGTTCTTC